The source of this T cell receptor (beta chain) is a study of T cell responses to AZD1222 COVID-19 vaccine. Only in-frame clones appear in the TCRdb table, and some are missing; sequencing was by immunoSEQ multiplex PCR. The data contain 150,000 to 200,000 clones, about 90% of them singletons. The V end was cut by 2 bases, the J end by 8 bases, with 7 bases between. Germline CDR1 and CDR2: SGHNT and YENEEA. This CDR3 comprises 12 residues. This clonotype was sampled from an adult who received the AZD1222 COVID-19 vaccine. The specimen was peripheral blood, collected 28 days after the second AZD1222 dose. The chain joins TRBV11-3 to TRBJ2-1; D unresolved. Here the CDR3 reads CASSLSGHEQFF. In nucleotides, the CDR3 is TGTGCCAGCAGCTTATCAGGCCATGAGCAGTTCTTC. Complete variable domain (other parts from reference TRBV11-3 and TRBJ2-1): EAGVVQSPRYKIIEKKQPVAFWCNPISGHNTLYWYLQNLGQGPELLIRYENEEAVDDSQLPKDRFSAERLKGVDSTLKIQPAELGDSAVYLCASSLSGHEQFFGPGTRLTVL.